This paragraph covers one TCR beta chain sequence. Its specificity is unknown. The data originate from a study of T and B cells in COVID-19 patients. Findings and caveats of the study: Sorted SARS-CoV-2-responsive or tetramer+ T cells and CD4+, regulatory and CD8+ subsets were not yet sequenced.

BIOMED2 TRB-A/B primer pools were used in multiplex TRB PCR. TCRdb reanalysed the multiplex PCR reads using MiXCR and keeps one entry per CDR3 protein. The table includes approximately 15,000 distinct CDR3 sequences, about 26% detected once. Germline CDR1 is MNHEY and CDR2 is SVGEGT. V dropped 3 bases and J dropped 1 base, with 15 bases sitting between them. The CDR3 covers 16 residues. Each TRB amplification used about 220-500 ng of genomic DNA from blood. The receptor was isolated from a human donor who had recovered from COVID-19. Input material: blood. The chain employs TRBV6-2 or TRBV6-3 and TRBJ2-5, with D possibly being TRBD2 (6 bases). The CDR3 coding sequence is TGTGCCAGCAGTTATATGGGGCGGGGAGGCCAAGAGACCCAGTACTTC. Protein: CASSYMGRGGQETQYF.